This T cell receptor (beta chain) was documented in a study of T-cell reconstitution after alpha-beta-depleted transplantation in children. Preparing the TCRbeta library involved the use of unique molecular identifiers. In TCRdb, the PCR reads were re-called with MiXCR into one record per CDR3 protein. The sample has about 480,000 distinct CDR3 sequences; around 13% are singletons. This clonotype was counted only a few times. The source material was PBMCs from the stem cell graft donor, sampled from the stem cell graft. The receptor comes from a human donor who donated a stem cell graft to a child with combined immunodeficiency.

The CDR3 loop is CSARDGERETQYF. CDR3 DNA sequence: TGCAGTGCTAGAGACGGGGAGCGAGAGACCCAGTACTTC. The chain couples TRBV20-1 to TRBJ2-5; possible D gene TRBD2, 5 bases. Germline lookup yields CDR1 DFQATT and CDR2 SNEGSKA (reference sequence). V lost 0 bases and J 4 bases, leaving 9 bases between the germline ends. CDR3 length: 13 residues.